Following are 7 T cell receptor beta chains from one sample sequenced in a study of PD-L1 blockade in urothelial cancer. Time point: peripheral blood 6 weeks after treatment start. The data were produced by immunoSEQ multiplex PCR, yet TCRdb's version contains in-frame clones alone and is incomplete. This repertoire shows tens of thousands of clones, about 85% found once; its top ten account for 2.5% to 3%. Sample: PBMCs, taken around atezolizumab (anti-PD-L1) treatment. The origin of the receptors is a man in his sixties or seventies with urothelial cancer.

This clone was recorded a few times. The DNA for the CDR3 is TGTGCCAGTAGCATGGGAGAGGGCAGCTATGGCTACACCTTC. Translated: CASSMGEGSYGYTF. V usage is TRBV19 and J usage is TRBJ1-2; no reliable D call. In germline, CDR1 is LNHDA, CDR2 SQIVND (reference sequence). V lost 6 bases, J lost 4 bases, and 15 bases lay in between. The CDR3 is made up of 14 amino acids.

The chain has TRBV28 and TRBJ2-5; the D is unclear. The CDR3 is 11 amino acids. V was cut by 6 bases and J by 4 bases, with 6 bases left in between. Germline V gene sequence: CDR1 MDHEN, CDR2 SYDVKM. The CDR3 protein is CASSRGETQYF. CDR3 DNA: TGTGCCAGCAGCCGCGGAGAGACCCAGTACTTC.

This chain joins TRBV5-4 and TRBJ1-2; 7 bases fit TRBD1. V lost 0 bases, J lost 1 base, and 0 bases stayed unmatched. The CDR3 runs 14 residues. The germline CDR1 and CDR2 sequences are SGHNT and YYREEE (reference sequence). CDR3 amino acids: CASSLGQGNYGYTF. The DNA of the CDR3 is TGTGCCAGCAGCTTGGGACAGGGTAACTATGGCTACACCTTC.

The V call is TRBV27, the J call TRBJ2-7; possible D gene TRBD2, 6 bases. V shed 8 bases and J shed 2 bases, with 7 bases lying between them. CDR3 size: 11 residues. From germline, CDR1 is MNHEY and CDR2 SMNVEV (reference sequence). CDR3 DNA: TGTGCCAGCGGGAGGACCTACGAGCAGTACTTC. Translated: CASGRTYEQYF.

This chain uses TRBV9 with TRBJ2-5; TRBD2 agrees at 7 bases. Germline V lookup: CDR1 SGDLS, CDR2 YYNGEE. Trimming removed 0 bases from V and 5 bases from J; junction bases left unmatched: 4. The CDR3 runs to 14 residues. The CDR3 bases are TGTGCCAGCAGCGTAGGGACTAGGGGCGAGACCCAGTACTTC. Amino acid sequence: CASSVGTRGETQYF. The entire variable domain, with the rest obtained from reference TRBV9 and TRBJ2-5, is as follows: DSGVTQTPKHLITATGQRVTLRCSPRSGDLSVYWYQQSLDQGLQFLIQYYNGEERAKGNILERFSAQQFPDLHSELNLSSLELGDSALYFCASSVGTRGETQYFGPGTRLLVL.

This clone appeared a single time. This chain uses TRBV5-1 with TRBJ2-7; possible D gene TRBD1, 6 bases. The CDR3 loop spans 16 amino acids. The germline gives CDR1 SGHRS, CDR2 YFSETQ. V lost 4 bases and J lost 0, with 17 bases in between. CDR3 residues: CASSPLRTVTSYEQYF. The DNA of the CDR3 is TGCGCCAGCAGCCCTTTGAGGACAGTGACCTCCTACGAGCAGTACTTC.

The genes are TRBV7-9 and TRBJ1-1; 7 nucleotides line up with TRBD1. V lost 5 bases and J lost 4; bases outside the gene matches: 7. The length of the CDR3 is 14 residues. Germline V gives CDR1 SEHNR, CDR2 FQNEAQ (reference sequence). The DNA for the CDR3 is TGTGCCAGCAGCCCCCAGCAGGGGGGCACTGAAGCTTTCTTT. This sequence encodes CASSPQQGGTEAFF.